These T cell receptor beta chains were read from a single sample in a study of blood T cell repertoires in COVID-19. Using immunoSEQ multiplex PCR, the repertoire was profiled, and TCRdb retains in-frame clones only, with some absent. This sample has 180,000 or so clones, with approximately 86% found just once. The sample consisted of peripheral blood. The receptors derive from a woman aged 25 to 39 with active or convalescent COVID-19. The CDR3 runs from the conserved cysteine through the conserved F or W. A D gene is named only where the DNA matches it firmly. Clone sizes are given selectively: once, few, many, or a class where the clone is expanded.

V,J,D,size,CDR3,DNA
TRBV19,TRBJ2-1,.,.,CASSRLNNEQFF,TGTGCCAGTAGTCGCCTAAACAATGAGCAGTTCTTC
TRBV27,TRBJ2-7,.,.,CASRGSAAYEQYF,TGTGCCAGCAGGGGTAGCGCTGCCTACGAGCAGTACTTC
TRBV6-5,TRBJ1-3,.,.,CASSYSRTDTGNTIYF,TGTGCCAGCAGTTACTCCCGGACAGACACTGGAAACACCATATATTTT
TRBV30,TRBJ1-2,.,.,CAWSSSRDRPGGYTF,TGTGCCTGGAGTTCTTCGCGGGACCGACCGGGAGGCTACACCTTC
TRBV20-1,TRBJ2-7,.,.,CSASPDSSYEQYF,TGCAGTGCTAGTCCGGACAGTTCCTACGAGCAGTACTTC
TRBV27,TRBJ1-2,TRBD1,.,CASSLSRGNYGYTF,TGTGCCAGCAGCTTATCCAGGGGGAACTATGGCTACACCTTC
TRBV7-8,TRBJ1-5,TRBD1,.,CASSFDGTGNQPQHF,TGTGCCAGCAGCTTCGACGGGACAGGCAATCAGCCCCAGCATTTT
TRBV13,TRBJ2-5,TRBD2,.,CASSNLGLAGAQETQYF,TGTGCCAGCAGCAACCTGGGACTAGCGGGGGCACAAGAGACCCAGTACTTC
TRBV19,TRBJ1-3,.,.,CASSIDGGAGNTIYF,TGTGCCAGTAGTATAGACGGGGGGGCTGGAAACACCATATATTTT
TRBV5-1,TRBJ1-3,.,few,CASTKVGGSGNTIYF,TGCGCCAGCACGAAAGTGGGAGGCTCTGGAAACACCATATATTTT
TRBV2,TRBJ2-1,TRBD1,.,CASRKTGQGRYNEQFF,TGTGCCAGCAGAAAAACGGGACAGGGGAGGTACAATGAGCAGTTCTTC
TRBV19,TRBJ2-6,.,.,CASRAYSGANVLTF,TGTGCCAGTAGAGCCTACTCTGGGGCCAACGTCCTGACTTTC
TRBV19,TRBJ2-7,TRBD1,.,CASSLTGEVGEQYF,TGTGCCAGTAGTTTGACAGGGGAGGTCGGGGAGCAGTACTTC
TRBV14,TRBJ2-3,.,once,CASSQDGYTQYF,TGTGCCAGCAGCCAAGATGGCTATACGCAGTATTTT
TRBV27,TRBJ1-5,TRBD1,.,CASSARNLGTVSNQPQHF,TGTGCCAGCAGTGCACGAAACCTCGGGACAGTTAGCAATCAGCCCCAGCATTTT
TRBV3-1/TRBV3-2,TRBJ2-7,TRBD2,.,CASSHGLAGAPYEQYF,TGTGCCAGCAGCCACGGACTAGCGGGAGCTCCCTACGAGCAGTACTTC
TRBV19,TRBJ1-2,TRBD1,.,CASRSRGENRGSVNYGYTF,TGTGCCAGTAGATCAAGAGGGGAAAACAGGGGGAGTGTTAACTATGGCTACACCTTC
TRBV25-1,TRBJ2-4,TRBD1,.,CASSSSPGQKNIQYF,TGTGCCAGCAGCTCCTCGCCGGGACAGAAAAACATTCAGTACTTC
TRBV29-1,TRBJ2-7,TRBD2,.,CSVGNQGLYEQYF,TGCAGCGTTGGAAACCAGGGACTATACGAGCAGTACTTC
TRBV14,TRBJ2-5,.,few,CASSQPVVQETQYF,TGTGCCAGCAGCCAACCCGTTGTGCAAGAGACCCAGTACTTC
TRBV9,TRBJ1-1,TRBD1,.,CASSPQTGMNTEAFF,TGTGCCAGCAGCCCTCAGACAGGGATGAACACTGAAGCTTTCTTT
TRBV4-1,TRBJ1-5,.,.,CASSQDPQVAERGNQPQHF,TGCGCCAGCAGCCAAGACCCTCAGGTGGCAGAACGGGGGAATCAGCCCCAGCATTTT
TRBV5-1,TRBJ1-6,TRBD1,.,CASSLGQGAVYSPLHF,TGCGCCAGCAGCCTGGGACAGGGGGCAGTTTATTCACCCCTCCACTTT
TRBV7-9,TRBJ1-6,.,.,CASSLRQNNSPLHF,TGTGCCAGCAGCTTACGCCAGAATAATTCACCCCTCCACTTT
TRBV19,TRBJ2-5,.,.,CASTNGGVETQYF,TGTGCCAGTACCAATGGGGGCGTAGAGACCCAGTACTTC
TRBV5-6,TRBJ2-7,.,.,CASSLAVSYEQYF,TGTGCCAGCAGCTTGGCTGTGTCCTACGAGCAGTACTTC
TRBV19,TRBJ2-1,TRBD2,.,CASSTAGVPYNEQFF,TGTGCCAGTAGTACAGCGGGAGTCCCCTACAATGAGCAGTTCTTC
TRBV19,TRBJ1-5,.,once,CASAVYSNQPQHF,TGTGCCAGTGCGGTTTATAGCAATCAGCCCCAGCATTTT
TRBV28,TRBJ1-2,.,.,CASSLLELDRNYGYTF,TGTGCCAGCAGTTTATTGGAGTTAGACAGGAACTATGGCTACACCTTC
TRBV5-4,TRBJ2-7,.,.,CASSSGTPPRGSYEQYF,TGTGCCAGCAGCTCCGGGACACCCCCAAGGGGCTCCTACGAGCAGTACTTC
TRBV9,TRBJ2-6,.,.,CASSVAIGGRAGANVLTF,TGTGCCAGCAGCGTAGCTATAGGAGGGCGTGCAGGGGCCAACGTCCTGACTTTC
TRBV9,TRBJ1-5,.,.,CASSVGSGGLGQPQHF,TGTGCCAGCAGCGTAGGGTCGGGGGGACTCGGTCAGCCCCAGCATTTT
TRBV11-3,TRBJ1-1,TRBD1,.,CASSFRGRGTEAFF,TGTGCCAGCAGCTTCAGGGGGCGAGGAACTGAAGCTTTCTTT
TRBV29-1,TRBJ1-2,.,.,CSGDVGDNYGYTF,TGCAGCGGGGATGTGGGAGACAACTATGGCTACACCTTC
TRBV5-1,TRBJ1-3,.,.,CASSSSSGNTIYF,TGCGCCAGCAGCTCTAGCTCTGGAAACACCATATATTTT
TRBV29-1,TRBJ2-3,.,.,CSVGNTDTQYF,TGCAGCGTTGGTAATACAGATACGCAGTATTTT
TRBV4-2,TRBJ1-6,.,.,CASSHEGSYNSPLHF,TGTGCCAGCAGCCACGAGGGATCCTATAATTCACCCCTCCACTTT
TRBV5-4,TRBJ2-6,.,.,CASILQEGAQPVF,TGTGCCAGCATCCTCCAGGAGGGAGCACAGCCTGTTTTC
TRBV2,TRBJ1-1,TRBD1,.,CASSVGQGNEAFF,TGTGCCAGCAGCGTAGGACAGGGTAATGAAGCTTTCTTT
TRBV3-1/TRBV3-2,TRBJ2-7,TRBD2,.,CASSQTSGGYEQYF,TGTGCCAGCAGCCAAACTAGCGGGGGCTACGAGCAGTACTTC
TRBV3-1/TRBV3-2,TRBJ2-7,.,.,CASSQVVLAASHEQYF,TGTGCCAGCAGCCAAGTAGTGCTAGCCGCCTCCCACGAGCAGTACTTC
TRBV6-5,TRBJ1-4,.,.,CASRQPVGEKLFF,TGTGCCAGCAGACAGCCGGTAGGCGAAAAACTGTTTTTT
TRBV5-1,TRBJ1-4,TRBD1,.,CASSAGTGGQKLFF,TGCGCCAGCAGCGCCGGGACAGGGGGCCAAAAACTGTTTTTT
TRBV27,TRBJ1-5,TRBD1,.,CASSAYGQGNQPQHF,TGTGCCAGCAGTGCATACGGACAGGGCAATCAGCCCCAGCATTTT
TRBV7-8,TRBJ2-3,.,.,CASRHRAGRPSTDTQYF,TGTGCCAGCAGACACCGCGCGGGGAGGCCTAGCACAGATACGCAGTATTTT